This TCR beta chain was recovered during a study of shared clonotypes between healthy human individuals. This table comes from immunoSEQ multiplex PCR, and its TCRdb copy is limited to in-frame clones, with some not included. Found here are under 2,000,000 clones, roughly 94% of them singletons; the top ten hold more than 0.9%. Naive CD8 cells comprised CD45RO-negative, CCR7-positively selected cells, excluding terminally differentiated effector memory CD45RA+ cells. In germline, CDR1 is MDHEN, CDR2 SYDVKM. CDR3 length: 15 amino acids. V lost 6 bases, J lost 2 bases, and 17 bases lay in between. This TCR was recovered from a man aged 18 to 30 in good health. Sequencing used naive CD8+ T cells sorted from blood. The J gene is TRBJ2-7, the V gene TRBV28; D is undetermined. In DNA form, the CDR3 reads TGTGCCAGCAGGTCCTTAGGGCGGACGCCCTACGAGCAGTACTTC. This encodes CASRSLGRTPYEQYF.